This T cell receptor (beta chain) was found in a study of T cells in Graves' hyperthyroidism and ophthalmopathy. With a duration under 2 months, the hyperthyroidism was newly diagnosed in patients aged 18 to 65. This clonotype was recorded many times. Its antigen is not identified. Authors of the study amplified TCR beta CDR3 regions from RNA transcripts. A set of HTBI primers served as the primers for a first-round RT-PCR of the TCR CDR3. TCRdb reprocessed the multiplex PCR reads with MiXCR, giving one entry per CDR3 protein. The sample lists approximately 710,000 distinct CDR3 sequences, approximately 15% occurring once. Notes on the study in general: The majority of expanded thyroid clonotypes above 0.001 also appeared in blood. In simple terms, a model built on 13 V-J features told ophthalmopathy apart from stable hyperthyroidism.

The germline CDR1 and CDR2 sequences are SGHAT and FQNNGV. The CDR3 has 17 residues. V shed 2 bases and J 5 bases; nucleotides not matched to a gene: 12. What was sequenced was blood. The rearrangement links TRBV11-2 to TRBJ2-3; TRBD2 matches at 8 bases. This receptor was taken from a middle-aged man with Graves' hyperthyroidism. CDR3 DNA: TGTGCCAGCAGCTTAATAGTTGGGCTAGCGGGTCAAGATACGCAGTATTTT. The encoded protein is CASSLIVGLAGQDTQYF.